The TCR beta chain under discussion was sequenced for a study of shared clonotypes between healthy human individuals. Study-wide points: Sharing of clonotypes among donors was expected to vary with sequencing depth.

Generated by immunoSEQ multiplex PCR, the TCRdb table keeps only in-frame clones and is missing some. The table has roughly 590,000 clones, roughly 95% seen once. CD45RO-negative cells were positively selected for CCR7, leaving out terminally differentiated effector memory CD45RA+ cells. Of note for this clone: The antigen is unknown. The identical CDR3 is also encoded by other nucleotide sequences in the sample.

Sequencing was carried out using naive CD8+ T cells sorted from blood. The sequence was obtained from a woman in her twenties or thirties in good health.

This CDR3 is CASSLAGGAYEQYF. In DNA form, the CDR3 reads TGTGCCAGCAGTTTAGCGGGAGGTGCCTACGAGCAGTACTTC. The chain couples TRBV27 to TRBJ2-7, with TRBD2 matching over 8 bases. The CDR3 totals 14 residues. In germline, CDR1 is MNHEY, CDR2 SMNVEV (reference sequence). J was trimmed by 2 bases and V by 2 bases; bases with no gene match: 2.